This T cell receptor beta chain was captured in a study of T-cell reconstitution after alpha-beta-depleted transplantation in children. The V gene end was trimmed by 0 bases and the J gene end by 6 bases; junction bases not matched to a gene: 5. The CDR3 has 15 residues. Germline lookup yields CDR1 DFQATT and CDR2 SNEGSKA (reference sequence). This clonotype has more than one count but fewer than ten. The TCRbeta library incorporated unique molecular identifiers. One entry per CDR3 protein results from TCRdb running MiXCR on the PCR reads. The table shows a few hundred thousand distinct CDR3 sequences, with 18% occurring only once.

The specimen was PBMCs from the stem cell graft donor, collected from the stem cell graft. The TCR comes from a human donor who donated a stem cell graft to a child with acute lymphoblastic leukemia. V usage is TRBV20-1 and J usage is TRBJ1-1; 12 bases align to TRBD1. This CDR3 reads CSARDMGQGAAEAFF. The CDR3 bases are TGCAGTGCTAGAGATATGGGACAGGGGGCCGCTGAAGCTTTCTTT.